These T cell receptor beta chains were read from a single sample in a study of shared clonotypes between healthy human individuals. Profiling relied on immunoSEQ multiplex PCR, and the TCRdb table lists in-frame clones only, not all of them. The data contain 1,400,000 or so clones, approximately 98.5% of them seen just once; the ten biggest clones take up approximately 0.38%. The sample was naive CD4+ T cells sorted from blood. These receptors originate from a man aged 25 to 45 in good health. CDR3s include the opening cysteine and the closing phenylalanine or tryptophan. A D gene is named only where the DNA matches it firmly. For some rows the clone size is stated as once, few or many, or as a class when expanded; others skip it.

cdr3_length,j_call,d_call,clone_size,v_call,cdr3_nt,cdr3_aa
15,TRBJ2-3,TRBD2,-,TRBV7-7,TGTGCCAGCAGCTTAGGTCTAGCGGGAGCAGATACGCAGTATTTT,CASSLGLAGADTQYF
13,TRBJ1-3,-,-,TRBV2,TGTGCCAGCAGGCGGGTCCCTGGAAACACCATATATTTT,CASRRVPGNTIYF
15,TRBJ2-5,-,-,TRBV18,TGTGCCAGCTCACCACAGGCAGGGACCCAAGAGACCCAGTACTTC,CASSPQAGTQETQYF
17,TRBJ2-1,TRBD2,-,TRBV7-2,TGTGCCAGCAGGTGGGGGGCTAGCGGGACCCGGGCCAGTGAGCAGTTCTTC,CASRWGASGTRASEQFF
15,TRBJ1-5,-,-,TRBV10-3,TGTGCCATCAGTGGAGGAAAACAGGGCCCTCAGCCCCAGCATTTT,CAISGGKQGPQPQHF
17,TRBJ2-6,-,once,TRBV18,TGTGCCAGCTCACCAGTGAAAGGTTACTCTGGGGCCAACGTCCTGACTTTC,CASSPVKGYSGANVLTF
16,TRBJ2-7,TRBD1,once,TRBV15,TGTGCCACCAGCAGACTGACGGGACAGGCTTCCTACGAGCAGTACTTC,CATSRLTGQASYEQYF
12,TRBJ2-7,-,-,TRBV27,TGTGCCAGCGGGAGGGGGTCCTACGAGCAGTACTTC,CASGRGSYEQYF
15,TRBJ2-1,TRBD1,-,TRBV2,TGTGCCAGCAGTAAAAGGCAGGGGGTATACAATGAGCAGTTCTTC,CASSKRQGVYNEQFF
15,TRBJ1-1,TRBD1,-,TRBV5-1,TGCGCCAGCAGCCCGGACAGGGGGTATAGCACTGAAGCTTTCTTT,CASSPDRGYSTEAFF
14,TRBJ2-3,-,-,TRBV7-9,TGTGCCAGCAGCTTAACCTTTCCCACAGATACGCAGTATTTT,CASSLTFPTDTQYF
16,TRBJ2-1,TRBD2,-,TRBV14,TGTGCCAGCAGCCAAGCCCGGACTAGAACCCGGAATGAGCAGTTCTTC,CASSQARTRTRNEQFF
14,TRBJ1-2,-,-,TRBV28,TGTGCCAGCAGTTGGACTGATGTTCATGGCGGCTACACCTTC,CASSWTDVHGGYTF
13,TRBJ1-2,TRBD1,-,TRBV10-3,TGTGCCATCAGTGTGGACAGGGTCAGTGGCTACACCTTC,CAISVDRVSGYTF
15,TRBJ2-1,TRBD1,-,TRBV30,TGTGCCTGGAGTGAGACAGGGGGCTGGGGGAATGAGCAGTTCTTC,CAWSETGGWGNEQFF
14,TRBJ2-6,-,-,TRBV11-2,TGTGCCAGCAGCTTAGATTCCGGGGCCAACGTCCTGACTTTC,CASSLDSGANVLTF
15,TRBJ2-6,-,-,TRBV11-1,TGTGCCAGCAGCAATAGCTTAGGCGGGGCCAACGTCCTGACTTTC,CASSNSLGGANVLTF
15,TRBJ2-3,-,-,TRBV5-1,TGCGCCAGCAGCTTGGGGAAAACCGAGGGGGATACGCAGTATTTT,CASSLGKTEGDTQYF
18,TRBJ2-1,-,-,TRBV5-1,TGCGCCAGCAGCTTGGTTCCGCCCGGGCATGGGTCTGGACCTGGCACGTTCTTC,CASSLVPPGHGSGPGTFF
13,TRBJ1-4,-,-,TRBV10-3,TGTGCCATCAGCCGAGTCACTCCGGGGGATCTGTTTTTT,CAISRVTPGDLFF
16,TRBJ2-1,TRBD2,-,TRBV18,TGTGCCAGCTCACCACGTTGGACTAGCGGGGCAGATGAGCAGTTCTTC,CASSPRWTSGADEQFF
15,TRBJ2-5,TRBD2,-,TRBV11-2,TGTGCCAGCAGCTTTGGGACTAGCGGGAGTCAGACCCAGTACTTC,CASSFGTSGSQTQYF
15,TRBJ1-2,TRBD1,-,TRBV28,TGTGCCAGCAGTTTAGGTGGGACAGGGAACTATGGCTACACCTTC,CASSLGGTGNYGYTF
14,TRBJ2-7,-,once,TRBV29-1,TGCAGCGTTATCGGTCCGGGACGGACGTACGAGCAGTACTTC,CSVIGPGRTYEQYF
17,TRBJ2-4,TRBD1,-,TRBV9,TGTGCCAGCAGCCCCAGTCCGACAGGGGGCCGCCAGGGCATTCAGTACTTC,CASSPSPTGGRQGIQYF
13,TRBJ1-1,-,-,TRBV6-1,TGTGCCAGCAGTGCAGGAATGAACACTGAAGCTTTCTTT,CASSAGMNTEAFF
20,TRBJ1-1,-,-,TRBV7-6,TGTGCCAGCAGCTTAGGGGGCGGACGGCGGGAACCACCTTTGAACACTGAAGCTTTCTTT,CASSLGGGRREPPLNTEAFF
15,TRBJ1-1,-,-,TRBV5-4,TGTGCCAGCAGCTTGGGAGGGCTTACCCGTACTGAAGCTTTCTTT,CASSLGGLTRTEAFF
15,TRBJ2-1,TRBD1,-,TRBV27,TGTGCCAGCAGTTTTTCCAGGGGGCTATACAATGAGCAGTTCTTC,CASSFSRGLYNEQFF
17,TRBJ2-6,TRBD2,-,TRBV2,TGTGCCAGCACCTATTACAGCGGGAGAACTGGGGCCAACGTCCTGACTTTC,CASTYYSGRTGANVLTF
15,TRBJ1-1,TRBD1,-,TRBV6-5,TGTGCCAGCAGTTTTCGACAGGGGGACAACACTGAAGCTTTCTTT,CASSFRQGDNTEAFF
17,TRBJ2-1,TRBD2,-,TRBV5-1,TGCGCCAGCAGCTTGGCCAGGAGCGGGAGGGATTACAATGAGCAGTTCTTC,CASSLARSGRDYNEQFF
15,TRBJ2-5,TRBD2,-,TRBV10-1,TGCGCCAGCAGTGACTCAACTAGCGGGGTTATGACCCAGTACTTC,CASSDSTSGVMTQYF
11,TRBJ2-5,-,-,TRBV2,TGTGCCAGCAGTGTTTCAGAGACCCAGTACTTC,CASSVSETQYF
13,TRBJ2-7,-,-,TRBV7-9,TGTGCCAGCAGTTCAGCGACCTCCTACGAGCAGTACTTC,CASSSATSYEQYF